Included here is one T cell receptor (beta chain) sequence, with context. TCRdb's table, derived via immunoSEQ multiplex PCR, lists solely in-frame clones and lacks some. This table holds approximately 58,000 clones, about 96% found once. The germline V gene has CDR1 SGHRS and CDR2 YFSETQ. With 0 bases removed from V and 0 bases from J, the gap between germline ends came to 3 bases. This CDR3 contains 13 residues. The sample belongs to a study of T cells after somatic rescue of genetic block. This receptor was taken from a child in the first two years of life. V usage is TRBV5-1 and J usage is TRBJ1-1; no firm D call. Sequencing input: peripheral blood mononuclear cells (PBMCs). The chain's CDR3 is CASSLVMNTEAFF. DNA of the CDR3: TGCGCCAGCAGCTTGGTCATGAACACTGAAGCTTTCTTT.